This T cell receptor beta chain was identified during a study of blood T cell repertoires in COVID-19. Germline lookup yields CDR1 SEHNR and CDR2 FQNEAQ (reference sequence). V was pared by 5 bases and J by 6 bases, with 13 bases of the junction left unmatched. The CDR3 totals 15 residues. The repertoire was sequenced with immunoSEQ multiplex PCR; TCRdb's copy has only in-frame clones and lacks some. Of 300,000 to 350,000 clones in the sample, 80% to 90% were seen once. This clone appeared a single time. This receptor was obtained from a man aged 30 to 45 who had recovered from COVID-19. Sequencing was performed on PBMCs or T cells enriched from blood (not recorded which). The chain uses TRBV7-9 and TRBJ2-7, with TRBD2 matching over 7 bases. The CDR3 coding sequence is TGTGCCAGCAGCGGAAAAGCGGGGCCTTCTGTCGAGCAGTACTTC. Its protein product is CASSGKAGPSVEQYF.